One and the same sample provided the 18 T cell receptor beta chains below, sequenced in a study of blood T cell repertoires in COVID-19. Sequenced by immunoSEQ multiplex PCR; TCRdb stores in-frame clones only, minus some. The repertoire holds 150,000 to 200,000 clones, 80% seen once, with nearly 3.5% in the top ten. Material: PBMCs or T cells enriched from blood (not recorded which). These receptors were taken from an older woman who had recovered from COVID-19.

Notes on this clone: The same CDR3 also results from other DNA sequences found in this sample. Here the CDR3 reads CASSLRGGGNQPQHF. The CDR3 DNA is TGTGCCAGCAGCCTCCGGGGGGGCGGCAATCAGCCCCAGCATTTT. V gene TRBV7-9 combines with J gene TRBJ1-5; D is possibly TRBD1 (6 bases). Trimming pared 5 bases from V and 2 bases from J, leaving 13 bases between. The CDR3 contains 15 residues. Looked up from germline, CDR1 is SEHNR and CDR2 is FQNEAQ (reference sequence). The full variable domain, its missing parts supplied by reference TRBV7-9 and TRBJ1-5, is DTGVSQNPRHKITKRGQNVTFRCDPISEHNRLYWYRQTLGQGPEFLTYFQNEAQLEKSRLLSDRFSAERPKGSFSTLEIQRTEQGDSAMYLCASSLRGGGNQPQHFGDGTRLSIL.

CDR3 in DNA: TGTGCCAGCACTTGGACAGGGGGAGGCTATGGCTACACCTTC. Translated: CASTWTGGGYGYTF. This chain connects TRBV25-1 to TRBJ1-2; 10 bases agree with TRBD1. In germline, CDR1 is MGHDK, CDR2 SYGVNS. V trimming: 7 bases; J trimming: 4 bases; junction bases outside the gene matches: 6. The CDR3 extends over 14 amino acids.

V usage is TRBV9 and J usage is TRBJ2-5; 7 bases match TRBD2. The CDR3 is made up of 15 amino acids. After removal of 1 base from V and 0 bases from J, the junction contained 3 bases not matched to a gene. Germline V gene sequence: CDR1 SGDLS, CDR2 YYNGEE. The CDR3 coding sequence is TGTGCCAGCAGCGTAAACCGGGGGGACCAAGAGACCCAGTACTTC. This codes for CASSVNRGDQETQYF.

This clone was seen a handful of times. This rearrangement joins TRBV15 to TRBJ2-7, with D tentatively TRBD2 (7 bases). This CDR3 spans 14 amino acids. Germline V gene lookup returns CDR1 LNHNV and CDR2 YYDKDF (reference sequence). V was pared by 1 base and J by 5 bases, with 12 bases between. The CDR3 region has the DNA TGTGCCACCAGCAGAGCCCGGGGGGCTCACGAGCAGTACTTC. Amino acids: CATSRARGAHEQYF.

The CDR3 region has the DNA TGTGCCAGCAGTTACTCCAGGGGGGGCACAGATACGCAGTATTTT. This sequence encodes CASSYSRGGTDTQYF. The chain is built from TRBV6-5 and TRBJ2-3; perhaps TRBD1 as D (7 bases). Germline assignment: CDR1 MNHEY and CDR2 SVGAGI. V lost 0 bases to trimming and J lost 1 base, with 8 bases between them. The CDR3 is 15 residues long.

The J gene is TRBJ2-7, the V gene TRBV5-6; possible D gene TRBD1, 5 bases. The germline gives CDR1 SGHDT, CDR2 YYEEEE. This CDR3 is built from 14 residues. The V gene lost 0 bases and the J gene lost 2 bases, with 9 bases spanning the gap. The CDR3 protein is CASSLEGDAYEQYF. The CDR3, as DNA: TGTGCCAGCAGCTTGGAAGGGGATGCCTACGAGCAGTACTTC.

The chain has TRBV10-3 and TRBJ1-2; TRBD1 agrees at 7 bases. This CDR3 region has 14 residues. Germline V gene data show CDR1 as ENHRY and CDR2 as SYGVKD. V was clipped by 6 bases and J by 7 bases; unmatched bases: 11. CDR3 in amino acids: CAIRGTAAWGGYTF. In DNA, the CDR3 is TGTGCCATCAGGGGGACAGCGGCTTGGGGTGGCTACACCTTC.

The chain is built from TRBV7-9 and TRBJ2-7; D unresolved. V lost 1 base and J lost 3, with 7 bases in between. The V gene's germline CDR1 is SEHNR and CDR2 FQNEAQ (reference sequence). The CDR3 spans 13 residues. The DNA for the CDR3 is TGTGCCAGCAGCTTAGGTACCGGCTACGAGCAGTACTTC. Its translation: CASSLGTGYEQYF.

This chain links TRBV27 with TRBJ1-1; a possible D gene is TRBD1 (6 bases). The V gene lost 0 bases and the J gene lost 0 bases, with 11 bases spanning the gap. Germline assignment: CDR1 MNHEY and CDR2 SMNVEV (reference sequence). This CDR3 has 16 amino acids. CDR3 region: CASSLSWTAMNTEAFF. The CDR3 DNA reads as TGTGCCAGCAGTTTATCGTGGACAGCCATGAACACTGAAGCTTTCTTT.

The V call is TRBV2, the J call TRBJ1-3; D is undetermined. This CDR3 spans 15 amino acids. V lost 5 bases and J 0 bases, leaving 11 bases between the germline ends. Germline V gene sequence: CDR1 SNHLY, CDR2 FYNNEI. In DNA, the CDR3 is TGTGCCAGCAGTCTGGAGGCCTTCTCTGGAAACACCATATATTTT. Its translation: CASSLEAFSGNTIYF. Full variable domain (rest looked up from reference TRBV2 and TRBJ1-3): EPEVTQTPSHQVTQMGQEVILRCVPISNHLYFYWYRQILGQKVEFLVSFYNNEISEKSEIFDDQFSVERPDGSNFTLKIRSTKLEDSAMYFCASSLEAFSGNTIYFGEGSWLTVV.

The chain employs TRBV6-5 and TRBJ2-3, with D possibly matching TRBD1 (5 bases). Deletions cut 9 bases from V and 9 bases from J, with 13 bases between. The CDR3 has 11 residues. Germline CDR1 and CDR2: MNHEY and SVGAGI. CDR3: CASDQGSTQYF. In DNA form, the CDR3 reads TGTGCCAGTGACCAGGGAAGCACGCAGTATTTT.

This chain uses TRBV30 with TRBJ2-1, with 14 nucleotides matching TRBD2. The CDR3 covers 15 residues. V gave up 4 bases and J gave up 4 bases; unmatched junction bases: 3. Germline CDR1 GTSNPN, CDR2 SVGIG (reference sequence). The CDR3 is CAWMTSGGAYNEQFF. The CDR3 bases are TGTGCCTGGATGACTAGCGGGGGGGCTTACAATGAGCAGTTCTTC.

The chain uses TRBV24-1 and TRBJ2-3, with D unresolved. The germline gives CDR1 KGHDR, CDR2 SFDVKD. The CDR3 sequence is 11 residues long. V was shortened by 9 bases and J by 2 bases, with 5 bases between the two germline ends. CDR3 protein: CATQDTDTQYF. The CDR3 nucleotides are TGTGCCACCCAGGACACAGATACGCAGTATTTT.

V usage is TRBV7-9 and J usage is TRBJ2-4; D may be TRBD2 (5 bases). The CDR3 totals 13 residues. Trimming took 8 bases from V and 1 from J, leaving 9 bases between them. The germline V gene encodes CDR1 SEHNR and CDR2 FQNEAQ (reference sequence). The CDR3 DNA sequence: TGTGCCAGCGGAGCGGTGGCCAAAAACATTCAGTACTTC. It encodes CASGAVAKNIQYF.

The rearrangement joins TRBV5-4 to TRBJ1-3; the D gene is possibly TRBD1 (5 bases). Trimming left V 0 bases short and J 0 bases short, with 10 bases between. This CDR3 region has 16 residues. The germline V gene has CDR1 SGHNT and CDR2 YYREEE (reference sequence). CDR3 region: CASSLGGSDSGNTIYF. Here the CDR3 DNA reads TGTGCCAGCAGCTTGGGGGGCTCGGACTCTGGAAACACCATATATTTT.

The chain couples TRBV13 to TRBJ2-7; 7 bases match TRBD1. The CDR3 runs to 13 residues. CDR1 is PRHDT, CDR2 FYEKMQ, per germline (reference sequence). J gave up 3 bases and V 2 bases, and 1 base lay outside the gene matches. CDR3 nucleotides: TGTGCCAGCAGCTTAAACAGGGGCTACGAGCAGTACTTC. Its translation: CASSLNRGYEQYF.

The rearrangement joins TRBV27 to TRBJ1-2, with D uncertain. Trimming pared 0 bases from V and 4 bases from J, leaving 12 bases between. The CDR3 covers 15 residues. Germline values: CDR1 MNHEY, CDR2 SMNVEV (reference sequence). The CDR3, as DNA: TGTGCCAGCAGTTTATCTGATCCGGGATTCTATGGCTACACCTTC. Its protein product is CASSLSDPGFYGYTF.

This clone was found a few times. The chain is built from TRBV4-1 and TRBJ1-1, with TRBD1 as a possible D gene (5 bases). This CDR3 is 13 amino acids long. CDR1 and CDR2 from the germline V gene are MGHRA and YSYEKL. The V and J ends lost 4 bases and 4 bases respectively, with 10 bases between them. CDR3 in amino acids: CASSPPGGTEAFF. The CDR3 nucleotides are TGCGCCAGCAGCCCTCCCGGGGGCACTGAAGCTTTCTTT.